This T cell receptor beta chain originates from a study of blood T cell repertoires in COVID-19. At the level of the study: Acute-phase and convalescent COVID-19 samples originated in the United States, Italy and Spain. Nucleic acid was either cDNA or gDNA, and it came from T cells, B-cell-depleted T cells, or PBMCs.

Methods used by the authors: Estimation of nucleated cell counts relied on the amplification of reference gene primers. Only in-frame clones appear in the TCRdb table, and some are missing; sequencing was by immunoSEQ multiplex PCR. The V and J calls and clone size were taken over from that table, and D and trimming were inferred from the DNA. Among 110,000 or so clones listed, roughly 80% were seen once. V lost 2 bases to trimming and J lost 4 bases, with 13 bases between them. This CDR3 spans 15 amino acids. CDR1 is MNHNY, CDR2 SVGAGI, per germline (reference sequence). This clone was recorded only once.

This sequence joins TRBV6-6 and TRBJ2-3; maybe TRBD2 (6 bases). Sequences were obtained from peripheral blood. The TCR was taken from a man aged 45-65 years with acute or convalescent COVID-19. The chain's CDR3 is CASSYGVPGADTQYF. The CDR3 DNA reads TGTGCCAGCAGTTACGGGGTTCCGGGGGCAGATACGCAGTATTTT.